This TCR beta chain was observed in a study of CD8 T cells in Susac syndrome. Study-wide findings and caveats: Clonal expansion was not observed in the Susac syndrome CD4+ T cell repertoires.

J was trimmed by 4 bases and V by 3 bases; bases with no gene match: 0. CDR1 LGHDT and CDR2 YNNKEL come from the germline V gene (reference sequence). This CDR3 region has 13 residues. Random hexamers were used to reverse transcribe about 0.5 to 1 ug of RNA. Amplification of TCR beta CDR3 spanned 54 Vbeta and 13 Jbeta via immunoSEQ multiplex PCR. MiXCR was run by TCRdb on the immunoSEQ multiplex PCR reads, yielding one entry per CDR3 protein. The sample yields approximately 190,000 distinct CDR3 sequences, 91% seen once. All included Susac syndrome patients satisfied recently defined diagnostic criteria for definite or probable disease. TEMRA cells were FACS-enriched, with CD8+ and CD4+ T cells isolated negatively. Note on this clonotype: The antigen remains unidentified.

This sequence originates from a human donor with Susac syndrome. The material sequenced was CD4+ T cells from PBMCs. The J gene is TRBJ2-1, the V gene TRBV3-1; TRBD1 agrees at 7 bases. The CDR3, as DNA: TGTGCCAGCAGCCAGGGACAGTACAATGAGCAGTTCTTC. This translates into CASSQGQYNEQFF.